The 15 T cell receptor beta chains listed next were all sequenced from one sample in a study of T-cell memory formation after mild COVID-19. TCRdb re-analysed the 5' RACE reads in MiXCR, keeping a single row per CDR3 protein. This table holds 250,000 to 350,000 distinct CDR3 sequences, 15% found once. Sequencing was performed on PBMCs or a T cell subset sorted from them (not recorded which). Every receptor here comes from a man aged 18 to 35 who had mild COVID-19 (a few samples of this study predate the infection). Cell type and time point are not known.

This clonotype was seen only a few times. The CDR3 here is CASSFLAGASTDTQYF. The DNA for the CDR3 is TGTGCCAGCAGTTTCCTAGCGGGGGCTAGCACAGATACGCAGTATTTT. This sequence joins TRBV12-3 or TRBV12-4 and TRBJ2-3, with 10 bases identical to TRBD2. The length of the CDR3 is 16 residues. The trim removed 3 bases at V and 0 bases at J, leaving 3 bases unmatched.

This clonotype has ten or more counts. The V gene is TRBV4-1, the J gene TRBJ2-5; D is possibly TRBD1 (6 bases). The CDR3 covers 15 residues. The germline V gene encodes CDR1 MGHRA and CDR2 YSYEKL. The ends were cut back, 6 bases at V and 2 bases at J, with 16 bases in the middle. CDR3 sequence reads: CASSSATGWQETQYF. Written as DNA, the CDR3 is TGCGCCAGCAGTTCCGCCACAGGGTGGCAAGAGACCCAGTACTTC.

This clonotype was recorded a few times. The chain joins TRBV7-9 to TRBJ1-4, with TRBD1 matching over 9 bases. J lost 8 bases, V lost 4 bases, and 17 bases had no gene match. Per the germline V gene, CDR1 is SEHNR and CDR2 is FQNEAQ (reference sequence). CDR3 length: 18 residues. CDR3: CASSSVTGGRIGEEKLFF. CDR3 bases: TGTGCCAGCAGCTCTGTGACAGGGGGTCGAATTGGAGAAGAAAAACTGTTTTTT.

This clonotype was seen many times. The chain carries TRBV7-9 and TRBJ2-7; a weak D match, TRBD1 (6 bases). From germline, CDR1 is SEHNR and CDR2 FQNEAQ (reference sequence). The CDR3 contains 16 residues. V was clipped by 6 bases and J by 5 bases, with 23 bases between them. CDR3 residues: CASRAGSWGLPNEQYF. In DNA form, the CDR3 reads TGTGCCAGCAGGGCCGGTAGCTGGGGGCTTCCGAACGAGCAGTACTTC.

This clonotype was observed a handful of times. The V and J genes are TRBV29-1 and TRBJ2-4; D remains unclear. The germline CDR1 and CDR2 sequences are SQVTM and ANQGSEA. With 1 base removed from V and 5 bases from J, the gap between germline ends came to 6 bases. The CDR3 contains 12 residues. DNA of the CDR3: TGCAGCGTTGAAGGCGGTGAAAACATTCAGTACTTC. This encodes CSVEGGENIQYF.

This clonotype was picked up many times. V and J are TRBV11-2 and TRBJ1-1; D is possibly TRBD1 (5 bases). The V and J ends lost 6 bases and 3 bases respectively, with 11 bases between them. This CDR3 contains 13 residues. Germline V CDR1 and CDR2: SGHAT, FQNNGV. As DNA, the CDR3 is TGTGCCAGCAGTTTCAGGGTGGACACTGAAGCTTTCTTT. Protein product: CASSFRVDTEAFF.

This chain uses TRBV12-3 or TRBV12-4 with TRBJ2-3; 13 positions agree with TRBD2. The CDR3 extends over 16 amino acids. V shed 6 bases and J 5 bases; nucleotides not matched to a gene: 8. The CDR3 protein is CASSSGTSGVIDTQYF. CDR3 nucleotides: TGTGCCAGCAGCTCCGGGACTAGCGGGGTGATAGATACGCAGTATTTT.

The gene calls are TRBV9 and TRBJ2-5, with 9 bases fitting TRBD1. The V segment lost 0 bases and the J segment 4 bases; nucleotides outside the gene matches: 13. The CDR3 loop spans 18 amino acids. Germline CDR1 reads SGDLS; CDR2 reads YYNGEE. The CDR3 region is CASSVVGGTGTTLETQYF. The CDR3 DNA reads TGTGCCAGCAGCGTAGTAGGAGGGACAGGGACGACTTTAGAGACCCAGTACTTC.

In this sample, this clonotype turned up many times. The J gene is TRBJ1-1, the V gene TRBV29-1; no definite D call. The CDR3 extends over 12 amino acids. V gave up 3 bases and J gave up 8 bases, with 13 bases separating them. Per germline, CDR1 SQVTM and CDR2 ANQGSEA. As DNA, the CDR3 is TGCAGCGTTGATCCCCCGAGCCGAGAAGCTTTCTTT. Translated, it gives CSVDPPSREAFF. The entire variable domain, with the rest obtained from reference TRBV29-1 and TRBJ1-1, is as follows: SAVISQKPSRDICQRGTSLTIQCQVDSQVTMMFWYRQQPGQSLTLIATANQGSEATYESGFVIDKFPISRPNLTFSTLTVSNMSPEDSSIYLCSVDPPSREAFFGQGTRLTVV.

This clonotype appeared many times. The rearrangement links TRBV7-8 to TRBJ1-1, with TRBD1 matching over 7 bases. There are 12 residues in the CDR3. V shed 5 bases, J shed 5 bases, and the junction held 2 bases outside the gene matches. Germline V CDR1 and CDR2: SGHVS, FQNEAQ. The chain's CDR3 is CASSPQGTEAFF. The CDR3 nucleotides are TGTGCCAGCAGCCCACAGGGGACTGAAGCTTTCTTT.

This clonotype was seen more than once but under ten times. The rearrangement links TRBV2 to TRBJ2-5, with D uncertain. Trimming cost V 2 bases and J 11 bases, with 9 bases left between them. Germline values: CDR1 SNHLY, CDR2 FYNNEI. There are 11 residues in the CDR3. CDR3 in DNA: TGTGCCAGCAGTGAATTGGCCTTTCAGTACTTC. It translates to CASSELAFQYF. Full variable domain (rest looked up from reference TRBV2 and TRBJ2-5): EPEVTQTPSHQVTQMGQEVILRCVPISNHLYFYWYRQILGQKVEFLVSFYNNEISEKSEIFDDQFSVERPDGSNFTLKIRSTKLEDSAMYFCASSELAFQYFGPGTRLLVL.

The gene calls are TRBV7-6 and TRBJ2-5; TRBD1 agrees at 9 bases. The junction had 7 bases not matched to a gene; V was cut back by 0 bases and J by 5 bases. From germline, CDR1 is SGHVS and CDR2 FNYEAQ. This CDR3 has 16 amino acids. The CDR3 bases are TGTGCCAGCAGCTTAGCGGACAGGGGAGCTTGGGAGACCCAGTACTTC. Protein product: CASSLADRGAWETQYF.

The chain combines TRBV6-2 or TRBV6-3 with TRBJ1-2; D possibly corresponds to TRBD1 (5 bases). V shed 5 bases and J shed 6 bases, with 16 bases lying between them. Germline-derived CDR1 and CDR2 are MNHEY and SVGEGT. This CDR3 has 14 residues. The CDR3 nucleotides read TGTGCCAGCAGTGCCCGGCAGGGTTCGGATGGCTACACCTTC. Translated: CASSARQGSDGYTF.

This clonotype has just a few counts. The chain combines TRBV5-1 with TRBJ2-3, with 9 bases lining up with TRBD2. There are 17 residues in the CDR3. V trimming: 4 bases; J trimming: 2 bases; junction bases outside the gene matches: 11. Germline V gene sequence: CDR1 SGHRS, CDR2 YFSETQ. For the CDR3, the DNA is TGCGCCAGCAGCCTACGGAGCGGGGGGTCCGCCACAGATACGCAGTATTTT. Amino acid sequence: CASSLRSGGSATDTQYF. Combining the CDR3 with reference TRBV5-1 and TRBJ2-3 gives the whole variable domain KAGVTQTPRYLIKTRGQQVTLSCSPISGHRSVSWYQQTPGQGLQFLFEYFSETQRNKGNFPGRFSGRQFSNSRSEMNVSTLELGDSALYLCASSLRSGGSATDTQYFGPGTRLTVL.

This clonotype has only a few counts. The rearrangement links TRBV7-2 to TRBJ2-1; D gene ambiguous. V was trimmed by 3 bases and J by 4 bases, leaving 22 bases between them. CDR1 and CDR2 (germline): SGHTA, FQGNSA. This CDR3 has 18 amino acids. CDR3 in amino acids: CASSFRLPAFRAYNEQFF. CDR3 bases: TGTGCCAGCAGCTTCCGACTTCCTGCGTTTAGGGCGTACAATGAGCAGTTCTTC.